The clone carrying this TCR beta chain was counted a single time. As yet, its antigen is unknown. With 5 bases clipped from V and 5 bases from J, the junction kept 8 bases outside the gene matches. This CDR3 spans 16 amino acids. Germline loops: CDR1 SGHVS, CDR2 FNYEAQ. The data were obtained in a study of OX40 agonist ivuxolimab in advanced cancers. About the research overall: Under the entry rules, prior anti-PD-1, anti-PD-L1 or anti-CTLA-4 therapy was allowed, and approximately 40% had some.

The study, taken as a whole, reports: Averaged across samples, CD8+ T cells carried more expanded clones than CD4+ did. The antigen specificity of the peripheral T cells (those that were expanded) was not determined.

This table comes from immunoSEQ multiplex PCR, and its TCRdb copy is limited to in-frame clones, with some not included. The sample has about 100,000 clones, approximately 90% seen once. People who had autoimmune disease history or systemic immunosuppression were excluded. The rearrangement links TRBV7-6 to TRBJ2-1, with TRBD2 identical over 11 bases. The sequence derives from an adult with an advanced solid tumor such as melanoma, head and neck, liver or kidney cancer. This specimen consisted of CD4+ or CD8+ T cells sorted from blood, obtained in a trial of the OX40 agonist ivuxolimab. The CDR3 bases are TGTGCCAGCAGCAGGACTAGCGGGCAAAGGAACAATGAGCAGTTCTTC. Translation gives CASSRTSGQRNNEQFF.